The 19 T cell receptor beta chains given below trace back to one sample, sequenced in a study of cytomegalovirus exposure and HLA in healthy donors. In the PCR, 60 Vbeta and 13 Jbeta primers were used. Assay: immunoSEQ multiplex PCR; the TCRdb copy retains only in-frame clones and omits some. The table has around 94,000 clones, 81% seen once. Sequences were obtained from PBMCs. These receptors were taken from a human donor in good health.

In its sample, this clone was seen a few times. The chain combines TRBV6-5 with TRBJ2-7; 7 bases agree with TRBD1. V shed 5 bases and J 0 bases; nucleotides not matched to a gene: 7. Germline assignment: CDR1 MNHEY and CDR2 SVGAGI. CDR3 length equals 15 residues. The CDR3 loop is CASSTTGISSYEQYF. The CDR3 DNA reads as TGTGCCAGCAGTACGACAGGGATAAGCTCCTACGAGCAGTACTTC.

The V and J genes are TRBV27 and TRBJ1-2, with D maybe TRBD1 (6 bases). Trimming stripped 5 bases from V and 3 bases from J, with 10 bases between. This CDR3 comprises 13 residues. The germline CDR1 and CDR2 sequences are MNHEY and SMNVEV (reference sequence). DNA for the CDR3: TGTGCCAGCAGTCAGGGGCCGGACTATGGCTACACCTTC. Amino acid sequence: CASSQGPDYGYTF.

The rearrangement links TRBV6-5 to TRBJ1-4, with D possibly matching TRBD1 (5 bases). Germline lookup yields CDR1 MNHEY and CDR2 SVGAGI. There are 13 residues in the CDR3. The germline V and J ends were trimmed by 6 bases and 8 bases, with 13 bases remaining between them. CDR3 DNA: TGTGCCAGCAGGGGGCAGGCGGGGGAAAAACTGTTTTTT. Translation gives CASRGQAGEKLFF.

This clone was seen a single time. The chain carries TRBV7-9 and TRBJ1-5; D might be TRBD1 (5 bases). CDR3 length equals 14 residues. V was shortened by 5 bases and J by 11 bases, with 19 bases between the two germline ends. Germline CDR1 is SEHNR and CDR2 is FQNEAQ (reference sequence). The CDR3 reads CASSLAGFPLAQHF. In nucleotides, the CDR3 is TGTGCCAGCAGCCTTGCAGGGTTCCCTTTAGCCCAGCATTTT.

There are a few counts of this clone. The V and J genes are TRBV7-9 and TRBJ1-1; maybe TRBD1 (6 bases). The CDR3 spans 15 residues. Trimming stripped 6 bases from V and 1 base from J, with 15 bases between. The germline CDR1 and CDR2 sequences are SEHNR and FQNEAQ (reference sequence). The CDR3 DNA reads as TGTGCCAGCAGTTCGATCGGGGGGGCGAACACTGAAGCTTTCTTT. Its translation is CASSSIGGANTEAFF.

The chain employs TRBV11-2 and TRBJ2-7, with TRBD1 matching 9 bases. V gave up 2 bases and J gave up 3 bases; unmatched junction bases: 2. Germline values: CDR1 SGHAT, CDR2 FQNNGV. The CDR3 contains 14 residues. In DNA, the CDR3 is TGTGCCAGCAGCTTAACGGGACAGGGCTACGAGCAGTACTTC. Its translation: CASSLTGQGYEQYF.

The chain carries TRBV7-2 and TRBJ2-7; TRBD2 aligns across 7 bases. Germline V CDR1 and CDR2: SGHTA, FQGNSA. With 1 base clipped from V and 1 base from J, the junction kept 4 bases outside the gene matches. The CDR3 extends over 15 amino acids. The CDR3 sequence: CASSLGLAASYEQYF. In DNA, the CDR3 is TGTGCCAGCAGCTTAGGGCTAGCGGCGTCCTACGAGCAGTACTTC.

This clone showed up just a few times. The gene calls are TRBV6-5 and TRBJ2-7; 9 positions match TRBD1. Germline CDR1 is MNHEY and CDR2 is SVGAGI. The V gene end was trimmed by 6 bases and the J gene end by 3 bases; junction bases not matched to a gene: 6. The CDR3 length is 14 residues. The CDR3 DNA is TGTGCCAGCAGAGCCGGACAGGGGCTCTACGAGCAGTACTTC. Translated: CASRAGQGLYEQYF.

This clone has a handful of counts. J is TRBJ1-5 and V is TRBV5-8, with TRBD1 matching 12 bases. V shed 3 bases and J 10 bases; nucleotides not matched to a gene: 20. Looked up from germline, CDR1 is SGHTS and CDR2 is YDEGEE. The length of the CDR3 is 19 residues. The chain's CDR3 is CASSSNRGTGGFSRGPQHF. In nucleotides, the CDR3 is TGTGCCAGCAGCTCTAACAGGGGGACAGGGGGCTTCTCCCGGGGCCCCCAGCATTTT.

The chain links TRBV2 to TRBJ1-2, with D possibly matching TRBD1 (5 bases). Germline-derived CDR1 and CDR2 are SNHLY and FYNNEI. Trimming pared 8 bases from V and 3 bases from J, leaving 10 bases between. The CDR3 has 12 residues. This CDR3 is CASGHLYYGYTF. The CDR3 region has the DNA TGTGCCAGCGGACACCTCTACTATGGCTACACCTTC.

This rearrangement joins TRBV13 to TRBJ2-7; 8 bases map to TRBD1. The length of the CDR3 is 14 residues. The germline CDR1 and CDR2 sequences are PRHDT and FYEKMQ (reference sequence). Unmatched junction bases numbered 0, after V lost 0 bases and J lost 2 bases. The CDR3 region is CASSLGQGAYEQYF. The CDR3 DNA reads TGTGCCAGCAGCTTAGGACAGGGGGCCTACGAGCAGTACTTC.

CDR3 DNA sequence: TGTGCCAGCAGCAAACTGTACCGGGACAGGGTTTTCTACGAGCAGTACTTC. Translated, it gives CASSKLYRDRVFYEQYF. The chain couples TRBV21-1 to TRBJ2-7; the table's D call of TRBD1 was not tested on the DNA. TRBV21-1 is assigned pseudogene status. The length of the CDR3 is 17 residues.

The chain joins TRBV15 to TRBJ2-3, with D perhaps TRBD1 (5 bases). Germline V gives CDR1 LNHNV, CDR2 YYDKDF (reference sequence). The CDR3 runs to 15 residues. V lost 4 bases and J 2 bases, leaving 13 bases between the germline ends. The CDR3, as DNA: TGTGCCACCAGCATGAGCAGGGCCTACACAGATACGCAGTATTTT. Its translation is CATSMSRAYTDTQYF.

About this clone: The sample contains more than one DNA sequence encoding this CDR3. The V call is TRBV9, the J call TRBJ2-7; 8 bases are shared with TRBD1. V lost 3 bases to trimming and J lost 4 bases; unmatched junction nucleotides: 6. The CDR3 length is 14 residues. Germline V gene sequence: CDR1 SGDLS, CDR2 YYNGEE. CDR3 protein: CASSAGTGLYEQYF. As DNA, the CDR3 is TGTGCCAGCAGCGCAGGGACAGGTCTTTACGAGCAGTACTTC.

The J gene is TRBJ1-5, the V gene TRBV9; 9 nucleotides agree with TRBD1. Trimming cost V 4 bases and J 3 bases; bases outside gene matches: 5. This CDR3 comprises 15 residues. Germline values: CDR1 SGDLS, CDR2 YYNGEE. CDR3 nucleotides: TGTGCCAGCAGCTCCGGGACAGGGTCCAATCAGCCCCAGCATTTT. Its translation: CASSSGTGSNQPQHF.

In this sample, this clone turned up once. This chain connects TRBV11-2 to TRBJ1-2, with D unclear. The V gene's germline CDR1 is SGHAT and CDR2 FQNNGV. This CDR3 region has 11 residues. Trimming cost V 5 bases and J 4 bases, with 5 bases left between them. The CDR3 sequence: CASSPGYGYTF. The CDR3, as DNA: TGTGCCAGCAGCCCCGGCTATGGCTACACCTTC.

The V call is TRBV5-6, the J call TRBJ2-1, with a weak D call TRBD2 (5 bases). The CDR3 contains 14 residues. From germline, CDR1 is SGHDT and CDR2 YYEEEE. The V end lost 4 bases, the J end lost 3 bases, and 11 bases lay between the germline ends. The CDR3 sequence is CASSNRRGYNEQFF. The CDR3 bases are TGTGCCAGCAGCAACAGACGGGGCTACAATGAGCAGTTCTTC.

Comments on this clone: No DNA is shown, since the ends of the CDR3 on it are uncertain; the CDR3 is the one TCRdb lists. This rearrangement joins TRBV21-1 to TRBJ1-5; TRBD1, the table's D call, was not compared with the DNA. TRBV21-1 corresponds to a pseudogene. The CDR3 numbers 16 amino acids, ends counted. This chain's CDR3 is CASSKVARGANQPQHF.

The chain uses TRBV4-3 and TRBJ2-7; 11 bases agree with TRBD1. V gave up 2 bases and J gave up 2 bases; unmatched junction bases: 5. CDR3 length equals 16 residues. Germline CDR1 is LGHNA and CDR2 is YSLEER. Here the CDR3 reads CASSQNLGQGAYEQYF. CDR3 coding DNA: TGCGCCAGCAGCCAAAACCTGGGACAGGGGGCCTACGAGCAGTACTTC.